This T cell receptor (beta chain) was sequenced for a study of blood T cell repertoires in COVID-19. Study-wide context: T cells, B-cell-depleted T cells, or PBMCs provided the cDNA or gDNA that served as material.

This clone was observed a few times. TCRdb's copy holds only in-frame clones and misses some; the assay was immunoSEQ multiplex PCR. In the table there are about 120,000 clones, approximately 85% of which are singletons. The CDR3 runs to 15 residues. CDR1 LGHNA and CDR2 YSLEER come from the germline V gene. Trimming shortened V by 1 base and J by 3 bases, and 13 bases separated the two germline ends. Sequenced material: peripheral blood. The sequence derives from a man between 35 and 55 years old with acute or convalescent COVID-19. The gene calls are TRBV4-3 and TRBJ2-7; no clear D. CDR3 bases: TGCGCCAGCAGCCAAGGAATTAGATCCGGCTACGAGCAGTACTTC. Its protein product is CASSQGIRSGYEQYF.